This entry lists 26 T cell receptor beta chains sequenced from one sample in a study of shared clonotypes between healthy human individuals. Libraries were prepared by immunoSEQ multiplex PCR; TCRdb keeps only in-frame clonotypes and omits some of them. The repertoire holds about 640,000 clones, with less than 80% as singletons. Specimen: memory CD4+ T cells sorted from blood. The sample's subset: CD45RA-negative fraction. All receptors come from a woman in her twenties or thirties in good health.

The count of this clone is one. This chain joins TRBV2 and TRBJ2-2, with 9 bases aligning to TRBD2. In germline, CDR1 is SNHLY, CDR2 FYNNEI. J was trimmed by 1 base and V by 4 bases; bases with no gene match: 4. The CDR3 runs to 16 residues. CDR3 region: CASSGRTSVNTGELFF. In DNA, the CDR3 is TGTGCCAGCAGTGGAAGGACTAGCGTGAACACCGGGGAGCTGTTTTTT.

The J gene is TRBJ1-2, the V gene TRBV28; D gene uncertain. This CDR3 spans 14 amino acids. Germline V CDR1 and CDR2: MDHEN, SYDVKM. Deletions cut 7 bases from V and 7 bases from J, with 19 bases between. CDR3 loop: CASTPDRVLGGYTF. CDR3 coding DNA: TGTGCCAGCACCCCCGATAGAGTACTGGGTGGCTACACCTTC.

This clone was seen a few times. The chain carries TRBV11-3 and TRBJ1-1; the D gene is possibly TRBD1 (6 bases). The CDR3 length is 14 residues. The V and J ends lost 5 bases and 6 bases respectively, with 16 bases between them. The germline V gene has CDR1 SGHNT and CDR2 YENEEA. This CDR3 reads CASSLSGAKSEAFF. CDR3 in DNA: TGTGCCAGCAGCCTCTCAGGGGCCAAATCTGAAGCTTTCTTT.

This chain links TRBV7-7 with TRBJ2-4; D is perhaps TRBD1 (6 bases). Germline CDR1 SSHAT, CDR2 FNYEAQ (reference sequence). V lost 2 bases, J lost 3 bases, and 11 bases lay in between. The length of the CDR3 is 15 residues. CDR3 in amino acids: CASSLRQVLKNIQYF. The CDR3 nucleotides read TGTGCCAGCAGCTTACGACAGGTACTCAAAAACATTCAGTACTTC.

The gene calls are TRBV2 and TRBJ2-2, with D tentatively TRBD1 or TRBD2 (5 bases each). The CDR3 is 12 amino acids. Deletions cut 8 bases from V and 2 bases from J, with 6 bases between. Germline CDR1 and CDR2: SNHLY and FYNNEI. The CDR3 spells CASGGNTGELFF. The CDR3 DNA sequence: TGTGCCAGCGGGGGAAACACCGGGGAGCTGTTTTTT.

A note on this clone: Different DNA sequences within this sample yield the same CDR3. The chain has TRBV10-3 and TRBJ1-3; tentative D call: TRBD1 (6 bases). Deletions cut 4 bases from V and 2 bases from J, with 9 bases between. Germline CDR1 is ENHRY and CDR2 is SYGVKD. There are 14 residues in the CDR3. This CDR3 is CAISGQGPGNTIYF. For the CDR3, the DNA is TGTGCCATCAGTGGGCAGGGGCCTGGAAACACCATATATTTT.

V and J are TRBV7-2 and TRBJ1-2, with no clear D. The V end lost 5 bases, the J end lost 2 bases, and 15 bases lay between the germline ends. The CDR3 consists of 15 residues. CDR1 and CDR2 (germline): SGHTA, FQGNSA. CDR3 residues: CASSPTIQPNYGYTF. The CDR3 DNA sequence: TGTGCCAGCAGCCCCACAATACAACCAAACTATGGCTACACCTTC.

In its sample, this clone was seen once. The gene calls are TRBV10-3 and TRBJ2-3; D uncertain. Looked up from germline, CDR1 is ENHRY and CDR2 is SYGVKD. This CDR3 region has 10 residues. V lost 8 bases and J lost 3, with 3 bases in between. The CDR3, as DNA: TGTGCCATCGGGACAGATACGCAGTATTTT. Residues: CAIGTDTQYF.

The chain links TRBV5-1 to TRBJ2-1; 8 bases align to TRBD2. Per germline, CDR1 SGHRS and CDR2 YFSETQ. The CDR3 is 16 amino acids. V was clipped by 0 bases and J by 2 bases; unmatched bases: 4. The CDR3 bases are TGCGCCAGCAGCTTGGCCGCGGGAGGTCCCTACAATGAGCAGTTCTTC. Translation: CASSLAAGGPYNEQFF.

This rearrangement joins TRBV4-1 to TRBJ2-1; D ambiguous. V lost 0 bases and J 0 bases, leaving 12 bases between the germline ends. Germline V gene lookup returns CDR1 MGHRA and CDR2 YSYEKL. This CDR3 is built from 17 residues. The CDR3 loop reads CASSQDEASSSYNEQFF. The CDR3 DNA sequence: TGCGCCAGCAGCCAAGATGAGGCGTCAAGCTCCTACAATGAGCAGTTCTTC.

V is TRBV10-2 and J is TRBJ1-1; 7 bases align to TRBD1. Germline CDR1 is WSHSY and CDR2 is SAAADI. With V trimmed by 6 bases and J by 0 bases, 4 bases remained unmatched. The CDR3 totals 14 residues. The CDR3: CASSEQGMNTEAFF. The CDR3 bases are TGCGCCAGCAGCGAACAGGGGATGAACACTGAAGCTTTCTTT.

V and J are TRBV7-8 and TRBJ1-5; D remains unclear. CDR1 is SGHVS, CDR2 FQNEAQ, per germline. The CDR3 covers 13 residues. Trimming cost V 5 bases and J 0 bases, with 5 bases left between them. The CDR3 DNA reads as TGTGCCAGCAGCCCCTATAGCAATCAGCCCCAGCATTTT. It encodes CASSPYSNQPQHF.

The chain combines TRBV11-2 with TRBJ1-2; D is ambiguous. V lost 5 bases to trimming and J lost 0 bases, with 13 bases between them. The CDR3 contains 15 residues. Germline V lookup: CDR1 SGHAT, CDR2 FQNNGV. In nucleotides, the CDR3 is TGTGCCAGCAGCCCACACCTTGGAACTAACTATGGCTACACCTTC. Its translation: CASSPHLGTNYGYTF.

The chain links TRBV19 to TRBJ2-5; TRBD1 is a possible D gene (5 bases). This CDR3 is built from 13 residues. Germline V gene data show CDR1 as LNHDA and CDR2 as SQIVND (reference sequence). The V and J ends lost 3 bases and 3 bases respectively, with 8 bases between them. DNA of the CDR3: TGTGCCAGTAGTATTGGGGCGGAAGAGACCCAGTACTTC. Encoded protein: CASSIGAEETQYF.

The rearrangement uses TRBV28 and TRBJ2-6, with 7 bases that match TRBD1. Germline CDR1 and CDR2: MDHEN and SYDVKM. The CDR3 runs 18 residues. J gave up 1 base and V 4 bases, and 10 bases lay outside the gene matches. CDR3 region: CASSSPTGISSGANVLTF. The CDR3 DNA is TGTGCCAGCAGTTCCCCGACAGGGATTTCGTCTGGGGCCAACGTCCTGACTTTC.

Worth noting for this clone: This specimen includes other DNA sequences encoding the same CDR3. This chain joins TRBV19 and TRBJ2-7, with TRBD1 identical over 7 bases. Per germline, CDR1 LNHDA and CDR2 SQIVND (reference sequence). J was trimmed by 0 bases and V by 4 bases; bases with no gene match: 6. The CDR3 loop spans 15 amino acids. The CDR3 spells CASSSTGTASYEQYF. Here the CDR3 DNA reads TGTGCCAGTAGTAGTACCGGGACAGCCTCCTACGAGCAGTACTTC.

The chain employs TRBV14 and TRBJ1-2; 9 bases are shared with TRBD1. V lost 4 bases, J lost 6 bases, and 18 bases stayed unmatched. CDR3 size: 18 residues. CDR1 is SGHDN and CDR2 is FVKESK in the germline V gene. This chain's CDR3 is CASSRTRSNRDRDHGYTF. In DNA, the CDR3 is TGTGCCAGCAGCCGAACCAGATCAAATCGGGACAGGGACCATGGCTACACCTTC.

The rearrangement links TRBV4-1 to TRBJ2-3; no definite D call. The germline V gene encodes CDR1 MGHRA and CDR2 YSYEKL. Trimming took 4 bases from V and 6 from J, leaving 11 bases between them. The CDR3 has 13 amino acids. Here the CDR3 DNA reads TGCGCCAGCAGCCCCTCAAGCCTGGATACGCAGTATTTT. It is translated as CASSPSSLDTQYF.

V is TRBV19 and J is TRBJ1-5; no definite D call. This CDR3 region has 15 residues. Germline V gene sequence: CDR1 LNHDA, CDR2 SQIVND (reference sequence). V was clipped by 5 bases and J by 3 bases, with 14 bases between them. The CDR3 DNA is TGTGCCAGTAGTTCTTCCGGACTTTCCAATCAGCCCCAGCATTTT. It encodes CASSSSGLSNQPQHF. Looking up the rest from reference TRBV19 and TRBJ1-5 gives the full variable domain: DGGITQSPKYLFRKEGQNVTLSCEQNLNHDAMYWYRQDPGQGLRLIYYSQIVNDFQKGDIAEGYSVSREKKESFPLTVTSAQKNPTAFYLCASSSSGLSNQPQHFGDGTRLSIL.

Points on this clone: One end of the junction is discordant with germline, which a read error may explain. The genes are TRBV7-2 and TRBJ1-2; 8 bases are a match to TRBD1. CDR3 length: 13 amino acids. Germline lookup yields CDR1 SGHTA and CDR2 FQGNSA. CDR3: CASSIGQGLKVDF. In DNA, the CDR3 is TGTGCCAGCAGCATCGGACAGGGCCTGAAGGTAGACTTC.

V and J are TRBV28 and TRBJ1-5; D not certain. Germline CDR1 reads MDHEN; CDR2 reads SYDVKM. The CDR3 is 14 residues long. V was trimmed by 3 bases and J by 6 bases, leaving 12 bases between them. The CDR3, as DNA: TGTGCCAGCAGTTTTGTACCGCGTTTTCAGCCCCAGCATTTT. Protein product: CASSFVPRFQPQHF.

The chain is built from TRBV4-1 and TRBJ1-3; D perhaps matches TRBD1 (5 bases). The CDR3 contains 17 residues. Trimming cost V 3 bases and J 0 bases, with 15 bases left between them. Germline values: CDR1 MGHRA, CDR2 YSYEKL. This CDR3 is CASSQPSRGSSGNTIYF. The CDR3 coding sequence is TGCGCCAGCAGCCAGCCATCCCGGGGGTCCTCTGGAAACACCATATATTTT.

This clone was found a few times. The chain combines TRBV7-2 with TRBJ2-3; TRBD2 agrees at 7 bases. The CDR3 spans 15 residues. Germline V lookup: CDR1 SGHTA, CDR2 FQGNSA. The V segment lost 5 bases and the J segment 0 bases; nucleotides outside the gene matches: 5. This CDR3 is CASSRDYSSTDTQYF. CDR3 nucleotide sequence: TGTGCCAGCAGCCGGGACTACTCAAGCACAGATACGCAGTATTTT. Full variable domain (remainder filled in from reference TRBV7-2 and TRBJ2-3): GAGVSQSPSNKVTEKGKDVELRCDPISGHTALYWYRQSLGQGLEFLIYFQGNSAPDKSGLPSDRFSAERTGGSVSTLTIQRTQQEDSAVYLCASSRDYSSTDTQYFGPGTRLTVL.

In the case of this clone: Other DNA sequences in the same sample also yield this CDR3. The V gene is TRBV29-1, the J gene TRBJ2-1; 7 nucleotides align to TRBD2. The CDR3 has 15 amino acids. CDR1 is SQVTM, CDR2 ANQGSEA, per germline. V lost 0 bases to trimming and J lost 5 bases; unmatched junction nucleotides: 7. For the CDR3, the DNA is TGCAGCGTTGAAGATCACTCCGGGAGGAACAATGAGCAGTTCTTC. It encodes CSVEDHSGRNNEQFF.

This clone was picked up a small number of times. Written as DNA, the CDR3 is TGTGCCAGCAGCTACCACGACTGGCCCGAGCAGTACTTC. This sequence encodes CASSYHDWPEQYF. V and J are TRBV11-2 and TRBJ2-7; D gene unclear. Germline V gene data show CDR1 as SGHAT and CDR2 as FQNNGV. Trimming shortened V by 4 bases and J by 6 bases, and 13 bases separated the two germline ends. CDR3 length: 13 residues.

This clone showed up just once. The chain employs TRBV20-1 and TRBJ2-1; D is unresolved. Trimming left V 6 bases short and J 8 bases short, with 8 bases between. The CDR3 totals 10 residues. Germline V lookup: CDR1 DFQATT, CDR2 SNEGSKA (reference sequence). The CDR3 spells CSALSYEQFF. CDR3 bases: TGCAGTGCGTTGAGTTATGAGCAGTTCTTC.